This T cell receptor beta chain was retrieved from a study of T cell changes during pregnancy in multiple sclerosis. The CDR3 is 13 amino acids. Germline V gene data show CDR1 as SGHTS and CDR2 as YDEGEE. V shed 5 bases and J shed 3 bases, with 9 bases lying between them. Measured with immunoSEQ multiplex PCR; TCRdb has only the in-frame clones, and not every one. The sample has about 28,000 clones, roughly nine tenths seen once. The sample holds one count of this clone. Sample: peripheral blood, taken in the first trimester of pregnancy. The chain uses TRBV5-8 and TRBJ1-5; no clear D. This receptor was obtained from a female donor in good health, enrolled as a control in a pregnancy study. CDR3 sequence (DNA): TGTGCCAGCAGTCTAGTCTACAATCAGCCCCAGCATTTT. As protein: CASSLVYNQPQHF. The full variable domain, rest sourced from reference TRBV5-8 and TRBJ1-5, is EAGVTQSPTHLIKTRGQQATLRCSPISGHTSVYWYQQALGLGLQFLLWYDEGEERNRGNFPPRFSGRQFPNYSSELNVNALELEDSALYLCASSLVYNQPQHFGDGTRLSIL.